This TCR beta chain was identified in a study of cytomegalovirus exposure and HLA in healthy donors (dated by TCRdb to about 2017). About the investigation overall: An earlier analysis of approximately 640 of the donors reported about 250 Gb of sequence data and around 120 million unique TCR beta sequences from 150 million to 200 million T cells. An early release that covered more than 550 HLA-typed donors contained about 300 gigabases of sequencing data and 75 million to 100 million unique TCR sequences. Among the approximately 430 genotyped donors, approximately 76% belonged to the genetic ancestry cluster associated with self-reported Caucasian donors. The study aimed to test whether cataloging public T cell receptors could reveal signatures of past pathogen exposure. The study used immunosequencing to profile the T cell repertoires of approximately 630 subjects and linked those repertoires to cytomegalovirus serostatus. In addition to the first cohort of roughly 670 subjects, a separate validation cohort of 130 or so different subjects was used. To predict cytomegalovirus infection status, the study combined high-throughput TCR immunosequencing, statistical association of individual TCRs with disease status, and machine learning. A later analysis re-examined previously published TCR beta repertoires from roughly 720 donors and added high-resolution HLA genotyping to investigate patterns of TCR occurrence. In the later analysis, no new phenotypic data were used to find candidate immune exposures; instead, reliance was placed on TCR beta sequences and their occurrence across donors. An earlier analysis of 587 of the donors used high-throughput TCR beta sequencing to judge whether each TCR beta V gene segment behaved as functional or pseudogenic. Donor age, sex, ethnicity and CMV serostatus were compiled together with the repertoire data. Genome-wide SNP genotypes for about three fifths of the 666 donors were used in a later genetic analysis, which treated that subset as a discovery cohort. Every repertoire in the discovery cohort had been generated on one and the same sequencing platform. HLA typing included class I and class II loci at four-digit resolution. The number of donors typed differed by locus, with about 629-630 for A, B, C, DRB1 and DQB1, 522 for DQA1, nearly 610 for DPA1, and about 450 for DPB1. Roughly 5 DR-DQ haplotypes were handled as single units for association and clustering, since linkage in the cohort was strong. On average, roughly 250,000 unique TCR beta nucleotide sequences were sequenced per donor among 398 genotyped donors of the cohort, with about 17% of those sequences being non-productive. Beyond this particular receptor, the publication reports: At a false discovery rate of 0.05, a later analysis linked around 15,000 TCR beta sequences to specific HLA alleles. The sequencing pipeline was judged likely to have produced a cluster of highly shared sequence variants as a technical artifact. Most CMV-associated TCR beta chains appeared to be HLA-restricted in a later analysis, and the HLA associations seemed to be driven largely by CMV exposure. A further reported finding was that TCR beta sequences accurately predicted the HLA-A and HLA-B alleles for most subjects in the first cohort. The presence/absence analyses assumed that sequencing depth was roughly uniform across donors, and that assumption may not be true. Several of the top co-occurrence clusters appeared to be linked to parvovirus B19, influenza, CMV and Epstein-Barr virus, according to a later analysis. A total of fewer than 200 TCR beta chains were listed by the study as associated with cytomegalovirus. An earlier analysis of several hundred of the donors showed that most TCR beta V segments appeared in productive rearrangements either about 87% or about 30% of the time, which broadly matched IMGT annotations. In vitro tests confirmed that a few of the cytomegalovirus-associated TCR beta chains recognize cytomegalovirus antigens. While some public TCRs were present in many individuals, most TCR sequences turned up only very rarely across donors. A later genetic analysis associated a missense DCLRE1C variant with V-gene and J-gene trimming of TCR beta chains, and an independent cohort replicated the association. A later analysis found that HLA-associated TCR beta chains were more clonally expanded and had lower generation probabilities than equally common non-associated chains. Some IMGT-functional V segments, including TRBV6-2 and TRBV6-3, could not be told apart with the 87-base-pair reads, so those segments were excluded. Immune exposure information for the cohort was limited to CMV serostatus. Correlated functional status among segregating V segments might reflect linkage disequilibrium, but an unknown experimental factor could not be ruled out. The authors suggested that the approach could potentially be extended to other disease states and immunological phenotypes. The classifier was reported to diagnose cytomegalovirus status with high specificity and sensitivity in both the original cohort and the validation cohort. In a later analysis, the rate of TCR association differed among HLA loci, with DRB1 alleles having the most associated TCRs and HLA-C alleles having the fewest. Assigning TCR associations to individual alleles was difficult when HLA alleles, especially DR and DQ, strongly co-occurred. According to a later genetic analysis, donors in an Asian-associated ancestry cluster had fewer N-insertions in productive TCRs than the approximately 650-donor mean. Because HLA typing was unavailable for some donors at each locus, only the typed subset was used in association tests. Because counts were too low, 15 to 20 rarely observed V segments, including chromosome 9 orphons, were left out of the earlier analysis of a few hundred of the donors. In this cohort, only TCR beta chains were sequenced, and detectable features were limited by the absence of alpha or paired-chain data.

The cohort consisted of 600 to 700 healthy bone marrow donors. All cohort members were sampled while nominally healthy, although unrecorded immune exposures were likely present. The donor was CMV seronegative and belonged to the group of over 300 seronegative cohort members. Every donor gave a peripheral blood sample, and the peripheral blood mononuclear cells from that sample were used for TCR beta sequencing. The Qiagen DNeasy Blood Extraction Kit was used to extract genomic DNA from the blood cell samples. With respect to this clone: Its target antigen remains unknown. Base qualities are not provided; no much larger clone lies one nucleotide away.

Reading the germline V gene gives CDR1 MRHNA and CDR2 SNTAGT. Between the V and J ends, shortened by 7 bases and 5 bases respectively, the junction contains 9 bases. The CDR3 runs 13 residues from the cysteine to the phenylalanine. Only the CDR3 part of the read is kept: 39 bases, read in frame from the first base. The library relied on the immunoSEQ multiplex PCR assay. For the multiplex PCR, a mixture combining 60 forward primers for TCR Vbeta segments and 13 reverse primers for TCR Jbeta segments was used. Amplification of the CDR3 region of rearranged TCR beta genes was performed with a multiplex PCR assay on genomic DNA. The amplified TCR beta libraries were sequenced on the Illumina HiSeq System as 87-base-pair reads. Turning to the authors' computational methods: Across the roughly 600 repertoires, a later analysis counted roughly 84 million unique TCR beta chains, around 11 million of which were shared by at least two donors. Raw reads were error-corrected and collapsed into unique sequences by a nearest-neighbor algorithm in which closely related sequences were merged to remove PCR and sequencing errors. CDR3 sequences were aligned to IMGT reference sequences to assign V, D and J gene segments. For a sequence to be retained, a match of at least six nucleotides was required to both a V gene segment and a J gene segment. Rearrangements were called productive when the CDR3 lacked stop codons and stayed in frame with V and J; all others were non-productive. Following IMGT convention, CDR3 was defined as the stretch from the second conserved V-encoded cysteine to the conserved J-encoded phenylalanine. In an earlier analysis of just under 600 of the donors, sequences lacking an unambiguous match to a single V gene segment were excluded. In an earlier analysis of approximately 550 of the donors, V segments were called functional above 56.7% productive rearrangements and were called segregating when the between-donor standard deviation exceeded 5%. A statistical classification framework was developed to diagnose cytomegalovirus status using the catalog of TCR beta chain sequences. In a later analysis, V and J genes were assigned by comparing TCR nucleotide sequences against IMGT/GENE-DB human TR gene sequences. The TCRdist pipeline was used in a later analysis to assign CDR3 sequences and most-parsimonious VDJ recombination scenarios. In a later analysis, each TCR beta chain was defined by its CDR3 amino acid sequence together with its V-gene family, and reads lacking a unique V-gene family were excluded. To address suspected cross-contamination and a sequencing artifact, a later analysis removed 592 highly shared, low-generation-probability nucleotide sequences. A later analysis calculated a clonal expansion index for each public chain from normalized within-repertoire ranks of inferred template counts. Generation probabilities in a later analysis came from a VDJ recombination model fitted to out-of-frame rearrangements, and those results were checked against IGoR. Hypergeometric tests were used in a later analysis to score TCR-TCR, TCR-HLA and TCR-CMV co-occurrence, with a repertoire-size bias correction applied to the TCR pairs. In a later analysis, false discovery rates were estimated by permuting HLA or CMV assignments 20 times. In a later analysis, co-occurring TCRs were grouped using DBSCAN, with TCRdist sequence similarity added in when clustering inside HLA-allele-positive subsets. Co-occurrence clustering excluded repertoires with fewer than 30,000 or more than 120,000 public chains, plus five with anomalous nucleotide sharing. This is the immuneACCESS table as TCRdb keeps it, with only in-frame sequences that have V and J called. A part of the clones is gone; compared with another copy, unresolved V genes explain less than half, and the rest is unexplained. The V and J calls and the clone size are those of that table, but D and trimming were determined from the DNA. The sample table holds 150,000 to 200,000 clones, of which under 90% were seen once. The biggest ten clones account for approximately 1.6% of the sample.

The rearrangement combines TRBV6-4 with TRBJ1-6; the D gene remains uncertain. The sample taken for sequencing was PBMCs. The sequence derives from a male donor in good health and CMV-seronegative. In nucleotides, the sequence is TGTGCCAGCAAAGAGGGTGATAATTCACCCCTCCACTTT. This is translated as CASKEGDNSPLHF.